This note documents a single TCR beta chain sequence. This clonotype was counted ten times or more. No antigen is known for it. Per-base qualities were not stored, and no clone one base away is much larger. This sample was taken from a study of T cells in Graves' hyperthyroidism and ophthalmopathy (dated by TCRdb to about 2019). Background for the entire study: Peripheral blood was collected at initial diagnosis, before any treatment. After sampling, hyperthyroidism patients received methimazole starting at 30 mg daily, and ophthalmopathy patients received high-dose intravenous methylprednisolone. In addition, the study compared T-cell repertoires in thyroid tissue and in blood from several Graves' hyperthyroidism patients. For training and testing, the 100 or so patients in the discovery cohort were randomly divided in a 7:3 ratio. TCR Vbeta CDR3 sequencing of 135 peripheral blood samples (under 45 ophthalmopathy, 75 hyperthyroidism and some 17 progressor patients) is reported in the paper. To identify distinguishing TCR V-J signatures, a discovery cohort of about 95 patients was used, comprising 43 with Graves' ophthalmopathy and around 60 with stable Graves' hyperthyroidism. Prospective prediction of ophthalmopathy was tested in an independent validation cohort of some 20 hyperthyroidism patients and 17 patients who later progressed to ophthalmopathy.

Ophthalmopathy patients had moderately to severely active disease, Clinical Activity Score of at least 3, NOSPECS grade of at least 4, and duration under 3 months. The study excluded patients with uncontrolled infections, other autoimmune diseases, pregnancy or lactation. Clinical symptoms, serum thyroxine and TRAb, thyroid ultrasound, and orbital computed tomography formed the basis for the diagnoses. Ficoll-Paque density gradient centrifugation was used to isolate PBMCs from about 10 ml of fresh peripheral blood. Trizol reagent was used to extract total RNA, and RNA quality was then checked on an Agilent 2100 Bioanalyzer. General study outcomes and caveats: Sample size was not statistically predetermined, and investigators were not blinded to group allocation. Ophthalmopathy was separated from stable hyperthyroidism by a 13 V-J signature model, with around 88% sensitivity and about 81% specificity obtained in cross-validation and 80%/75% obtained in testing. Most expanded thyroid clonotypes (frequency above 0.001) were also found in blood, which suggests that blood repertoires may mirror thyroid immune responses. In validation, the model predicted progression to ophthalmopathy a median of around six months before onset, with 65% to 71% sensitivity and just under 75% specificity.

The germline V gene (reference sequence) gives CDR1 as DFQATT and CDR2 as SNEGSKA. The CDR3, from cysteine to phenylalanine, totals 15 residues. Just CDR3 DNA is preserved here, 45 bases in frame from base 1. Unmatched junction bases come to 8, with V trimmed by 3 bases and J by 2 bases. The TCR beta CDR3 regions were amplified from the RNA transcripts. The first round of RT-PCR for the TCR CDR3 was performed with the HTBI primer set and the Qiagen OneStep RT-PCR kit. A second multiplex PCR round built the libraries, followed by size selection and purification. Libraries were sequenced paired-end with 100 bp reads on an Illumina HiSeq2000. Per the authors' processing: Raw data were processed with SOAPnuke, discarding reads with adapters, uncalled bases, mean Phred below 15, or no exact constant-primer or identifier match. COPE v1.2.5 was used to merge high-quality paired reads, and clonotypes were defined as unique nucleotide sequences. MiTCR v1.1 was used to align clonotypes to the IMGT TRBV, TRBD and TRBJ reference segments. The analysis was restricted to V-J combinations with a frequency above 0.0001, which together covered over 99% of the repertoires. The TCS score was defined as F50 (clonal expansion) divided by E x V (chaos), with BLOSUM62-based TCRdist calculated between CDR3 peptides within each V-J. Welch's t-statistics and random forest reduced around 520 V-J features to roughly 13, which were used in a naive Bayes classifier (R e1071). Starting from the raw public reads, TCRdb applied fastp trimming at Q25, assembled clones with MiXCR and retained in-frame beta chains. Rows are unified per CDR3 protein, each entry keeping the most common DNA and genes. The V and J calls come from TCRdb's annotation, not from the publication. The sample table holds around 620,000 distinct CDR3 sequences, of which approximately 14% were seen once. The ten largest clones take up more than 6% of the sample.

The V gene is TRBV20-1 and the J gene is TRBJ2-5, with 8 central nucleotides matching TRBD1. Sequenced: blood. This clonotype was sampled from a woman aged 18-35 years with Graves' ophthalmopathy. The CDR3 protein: CSASPGTGYQETQYF. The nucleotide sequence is TGCAGTGCTAGCCCCGGGACAGGATATCAAGAGACCCAGTACTTC.